This is a list of T cell receptor beta chains from one sample in a study of beta chain features in type 1 diabetes. Here immunoSEQ multiplex PCR was the method, and the copy in TCRdb shows in-frame clones only, minus some. Of 130,000 to 150,000 clones in the sample, roughly 50% are singletons; the top ten hold around 0.42%. Sequencing was carried out using Tregs from blood. All receptors come from a man aged 18 to 29 in good health. CDR3s include the opening cysteine and the closing phenylalanine or tryptophan. Fields, in order: J gene, V gene, clone size, D gene, CDR3 DNA, CDR3 protein. The D gene is left open where the match is weak. Rows may omit the clone size; those that give it use once, few, many or a size class.

j_gene: TRBJ1-1
v_gene: TRBV4-3
abundance: NA
d_gene: NA
CDR3nt: TGCGCCAGCAGCCATCGCAGGGAGGGCACTGAAGCTTTCTTT
CDR3aa: CASSHRREGTEAFF

j_gene: TRBJ2-7
v_gene: TRBV11-2
abundance: few
d_gene: TRBD1
CDR3nt: TGTGCCAGCAGTCAAACAGGGGTGGGCGAGCAGTACTTC
CDR3aa: CASSQTGVGEQYF

j_gene: TRBJ1-1
v_gene: TRBV27
abundance: NA
d_gene: TRBD1
CDR3nt: TGTGCCACTGGATACAGGGGTAACACTGAAGCTTTCTTT
CDR3aa: CATGYRGNTEAFF

j_gene: TRBJ2-7
v_gene: TRBV4-1
abundance: few
d_gene: NA
CDR3nt: TGCGCCAGCAGCCGCGGGGACGGTAGCTCCTACGAGCAGTACTTC
CDR3aa: CASSRGDGSSYEQYF

j_gene: TRBJ2-3
v_gene: TRBV19
abundance: NA
d_gene: NA
CDR3nt: TGTGCCAGTAGTACAGGGGGGTTTGTTGCAGATACGCAGTATTTT
CDR3aa: CASSTGGFVADTQYF

j_gene: TRBJ1-1
v_gene: TRBV7-9
abundance: NA
d_gene: NA
CDR3nt: TGTGCCAGCAGGGATAAATCTAGCACTGAAGCTTTCTTT
CDR3aa: CASRDKSSTEAFF

j_gene: TRBJ2-2
v_gene: TRBV30
abundance: NA
d_gene: TRBD1
CDR3nt: TGTGCCTGGAGTGCATTTAGCCAGGGGGCCAACACCGGGGAGCTGTTTTTT
CDR3aa: CAWSAFSQGANTGELFF

j_gene: TRBJ1-4
v_gene: TRBV4-3
abundance: NA
d_gene: NA
CDR3nt: TGCGCCAGCAGCCAAGATTCCGGGGAAATCGAAAAACTGTTTTTT
CDR3aa: CASSQDSGEIEKLFF

j_gene: TRBJ1-3
v_gene: TRBV5-1
abundance: NA
d_gene: NA
CDR3nt: TGCGCCAGCAGCTTGGATCCGGGGAACTCTGGAAACACCATATATTTT
CDR3aa: CASSLDPGNSGNTIYF

j_gene: TRBJ2-3
v_gene: TRBV18
abundance: NA
d_gene: TRBD2
CDR3nt: TGTGCCAGCTCACCATTCGCCAGGGACTACACAGATACGCAGTATTTT
CDR3aa: CASSPFARDYTDTQYF

j_gene: TRBJ2-1
v_gene: TRBV9
abundance: NA
d_gene: TRBD2
CDR3nt: TGTGCCAGCAGCGTATTAGGTCTAGCGGGGCGGTATGGTGAGCAGTTCTTC
CDR3aa: CASSVLGLAGRYGEQFF

j_gene: TRBJ2-1
v_gene: TRBV10-3
abundance: few
d_gene: TRBD2
CDR3nt: TGTGCCATCAGTGACTTAGCGGGAGGGGAGAGAGATGAGCAGTTCTTC
CDR3aa: CAISDLAGGERDEQFF

j_gene: TRBJ1-3
v_gene: TRBV29-1
abundance: few
d_gene: NA
CDR3nt: TGCAGCGTTATCAGCAGGGATGGAAACACCATATATTTT
CDR3aa: CSVISRDGNTIYF

j_gene: TRBJ2-7
v_gene: TRBV7-2
abundance: few
d_gene: TRBD2
CDR3nt: TGTGCCAGCAGCCAAGGCCACGGGGGGGCCTACGAGCAGTACTTC
CDR3aa: CASSQGHGGAYEQYF

j_gene: TRBJ2-3
v_gene: TRBV7-9
abundance: NA
d_gene: TRBD2
CDR3nt: TGTGCCAGCAGCTTAGATCCCAGCGGGAGGGTCACAGATACGCAGTATTTT
CDR3aa: CASSLDPSGRVTDTQYF

j_gene: TRBJ1-2
v_gene: TRBV28
abundance: NA
d_gene: NA
CDR3nt: TGTGCCAGCAGGCGCCCGGGAGAGGACTATGGCTACACCTTC
CDR3aa: CASRRPGEDYGYTF

j_gene: TRBJ1-6
v_gene: TRBV7-2
abundance: NA
d_gene: NA
CDR3nt: TGTGCCAGCAGCTTAACCGTGCCGAGTAATTCACCCCTCCACTTT
CDR3aa: CASSLTVPSNSPLHF

j_gene: TRBJ2-1
v_gene: TRBV19
abundance: NA
d_gene: NA
CDR3nt: TGTGCCAGTAGTATCGGACAGAACAATGAGCAGTTCTTC
CDR3aa: CASSIGQNNEQFF

j_gene: TRBJ2-3
v_gene: TRBV11-1
abundance: few
d_gene: TRBD1
CDR3nt: TGTGCCAGCAGCTTAGGCCCGGACAGGGTCAATACGCAGTATTTT
CDR3aa: CASSLGPDRVNTQYF

j_gene: TRBJ2-7
v_gene: TRBV6-6
abundance: few
d_gene: TRBD1
CDR3nt: TGTGCCAGCGGGAGGGACAGGGACTACGAGCAGTACTTC
CDR3aa: CASGRDRDYEQYF

j_gene: TRBJ1-1
v_gene: TRBV19
abundance: NA
d_gene: TRBD1
CDR3nt: TGTGCCAGTAGTATTTACAGGGGCACTGAAGCTTTCTTT
CDR3aa: CASSIYRGTEAFF

j_gene: TRBJ1-1
v_gene: TRBV11-2
abundance: NA
d_gene: NA
CDR3nt: TGTGCCAGCAGCCTGAACAGGGAGGGGGCTTTCTTT
CDR3aa: CASSLNREGAFF

j_gene: TRBJ2-1
v_gene: TRBV4-3
abundance: few
d_gene: NA
CDR3nt: TGCGCCAGCAGCCAAGTCGCCGCGGCGGCAAGAAGCTACAATGAGCAGTTCTTC
CDR3aa: CASSQVAAAARSYNEQFF

j_gene: TRBJ2-1
v_gene: TRBV5-1
abundance: NA
d_gene: NA
CDR3nt: TGCGCCAGCAGCTTGACAGCTAATGAGCAGTTCTTC
CDR3aa: CASSLTANEQFF

j_gene: TRBJ2-5
v_gene: TRBV19
abundance: NA
d_gene: NA
CDR3nt: TGTGCCAGTAGCCAAGTCGGGGGTTCGCGGGAGACCCAGTACTTC
CDR3aa: CASSQVGGSRETQYF

j_gene: TRBJ2-1
v_gene: TRBV7-3
abundance: NA
d_gene: TRBD2
CDR3nt: TGTGCCAGCAGCTCCGGGGGGGGCTCCTACAATGAGCAGTTCTTC
CDR3aa: CASSSGGGSYNEQFF

j_gene: TRBJ2-1
v_gene: TRBV30
abundance: NA
d_gene: TRBD1
CDR3nt: TGTGCCTGGAGTAGCAGACAGGGAGTCAATGAGCAGTTCTTC
CDR3aa: CAWSSRQGVNEQFF

j_gene: TRBJ2-1
v_gene: TRBV9
abundance: NA
d_gene: TRBD1
CDR3nt: TGTGCCAGCAGCGTCCGGGACAGGGCGCAAAATGAGCAGTTCTTC
CDR3aa: CASSVRDRAQNEQFF

j_gene: TRBJ1-5
v_gene: TRBV19
abundance: NA
d_gene: NA
CDR3nt: TGTGCCAGTAACCCCCTTCTGGGGGCAGGTCATCAGCCCCAGCATTTT
CDR3aa: CASNPLLGAGHQPQHF

j_gene: TRBJ2-2
v_gene: TRBV30
abundance: NA
d_gene: NA
CDR3nt: TGTGCCTGGAGTGTCAACGTGGACTTGAACACCGGGGAGCTGTTTTTT
CDR3aa: CAWSVNVDLNTGELFF

j_gene: TRBJ2-1
v_gene: TRBV4-2
abundance: NA
d_gene: TRBD2
CDR3nt: TGTGCCAGCAGCCAATACCTAGCGGGAGGGGCTAGCTCCTACAATGAGCAGTTCTTC
CDR3aa: CASSQYLAGGASSYNEQFF

j_gene: TRBJ1-5
v_gene: TRBV2
abundance: few
d_gene: TRBD1
CDR3nt: TGTGCCAGCAGCCCGGGACAGGGGGAACAGCCCCAGCATTTT
CDR3aa: CASSPGQGEQPQHF

j_gene: TRBJ2-1
v_gene: TRBV11-1
abundance: few
d_gene: TRBD2
CDR3nt: TGTGCCAGCAGCTTAGTCGCGGGGGGGCTTCTTGAGCAGTTCTTC
CDR3aa: CASSLVAGGLLEQFF

j_gene: TRBJ2-1
v_gene: TRBV7-9
abundance: NA
d_gene: TRBD2
CDR3nt: TGTGCCAGCAAGAAACTAGCGGTCATGTACAATGAGCAGTTCTTC
CDR3aa: CASKKLAVMYNEQFF

j_gene: TRBJ1-3
v_gene: TRBV15
abundance: NA
d_gene: TRBD1
CDR3nt: TGTGCCACCAGCCCCGGACAGGGCCGACCCGGAAACACCATATATTTT
CDR3aa: CATSPGQGRPGNTIYF

j_gene: TRBJ1-1
v_gene: TRBV28
abundance: NA
d_gene: NA
CDR3nt: TGTGCCAGCACCTTAGCTTTGGGTATGGGCACTGAAGCTTTCTTT
CDR3aa: CASTLALGMGTEAFF

j_gene: TRBJ2-7
v_gene: TRBV29-1
abundance: few
d_gene: NA
CDR3nt: TGCAGCGTTGAAGGAACGGGATACGAGCAGTACTTC
CDR3aa: CSVEGTGYEQYF

j_gene: TRBJ2-3
v_gene: TRBV4-1
abundance: few
d_gene: NA
CDR3nt: TGCGCCAGCAGCCAAGACCCGGGAGAGGGCACAGATACGCAGTATTTT
CDR3aa: CASSQDPGEGTDTQYF

j_gene: TRBJ1-1
v_gene: TRBV5-4
abundance: NA
d_gene: TRBD1
CDR3nt: TGTGCCAGCAGTTTCCCGGCAAGGACAGGGAAAACTGAAGCTTTCTTT
CDR3aa: CASSFPARTGKTEAFF

j_gene: TRBJ2-1
v_gene: TRBV19
abundance: NA
d_gene: TRBD2
CDR3nt: TGTGCCAGTAGTATTAGGACTAGCGATTACGATGAGCAGTTCTTC
CDR3aa: CASSIRTSDYDEQFF

j_gene: TRBJ2-2
v_gene: TRBV7-2
abundance: NA
d_gene: NA
CDR3nt: TGTGCCAGCAGCTTTGGTGGGGCGAGGACCGGGGAGCTGTTTTTT
CDR3aa: CASSFGGARTGELFF

j_gene: TRBJ1-1
v_gene: TRBV6-5
abundance: few
d_gene: NA
CDR3nt: TGTGCCAGCAGTCAAGGGGAAAAAGCTTTCTTT
CDR3aa: CASSQGEKAFF

j_gene: TRBJ2-1
v_gene: TRBV13
abundance: few
d_gene: NA
CDR3nt: TGTGCCAGCAGCAAACTCAGGGCCAATGAGCAGTTCTTC
CDR3aa: CASSKLRANEQFF

j_gene: TRBJ2-1
v_gene: TRBV10-3
abundance: many
d_gene: TRBD1
CDR3nt: TGTGCCATCAGAGACCGACAGGGGTACAATGAGCAGTTCTTC
CDR3aa: CAIRDRQGYNEQFF

j_gene: TRBJ1-1
v_gene: TRBV5-1
abundance: once
d_gene: TRBD1
CDR3nt: TGCGCCAGTAAACAGGGGGCTCTGAACACTGAAGCTTTCTTT
CDR3aa: CASKQGALNTEAFF

j_gene: TRBJ2-1
v_gene: TRBV4-2
abundance: NA
d_gene: TRBD2
CDR3nt: TGTGCCAGCAGCCAAGTTGCTAGCGGCCTCTACAATGAGCAGTTCTTC
CDR3aa: CASSQVASGLYNEQFF